This entry describes one T cell receptor beta chain. Its antigen is undetermined. A single record per CDR3 protein comes from TCRdb applying MiXCR to the reads. The sample has 80,000 to 95,000 distinct CDR3 sequences, about 29% seen once. This CDR3 region has 15 residues. Deletions cut 2 bases from V and 5 bases from J, with 14 bases between. This sample was taken from a study of T cell repertoires in cytomegalovirus infection. Study details: It was recently identified HLA-C-restricted and well-studied HLA-B-restricted CMV epitopes that the study used. Study results and limitations: Ex vivo, HLA-C-restricted CMV-specific TCR beta clonotypes prevailed over the rest of the response.

Specimen: CD8+ T cells from cultured PBMCs, collected from culture after CMV antigen stimulation. This sequence joins TRBV12-3 or TRBV12-4 and TRBJ2-3; D possibly corresponds to TRBD1 (6 bases). This receptor was obtained from a human donor in good health (CMV status not recorded). Some clones in this sample may be carry-over from other donors' samples. The CDR3 DNA reads as TGTGCCAGCAGTTTACGGACAGTGAGAGTAGATACGCAGTATTTT. Amino acid sequence: CASSLRTVRVDTQYF.